These 28 T cell receptor beta chains came from one sample sequenced in a study of vaccination and CD4 T cells after COVID-19. The treatment: approximately nine-day PBMC culture with coronavirus spike peptide pools or control peptides (ViraFEST assay). The Oncomine TCR Beta short-read assay sequenced DNA from cultured CD4+ T cells. TCRdb reanalysed the PCR reads using MiXCR and keeps one entry per CDR3 protein. The table has about 15,000 distinct CDR3 sequences, around 69% seen once. Their antigens are not known. Sequencing was performed on CD4+ T cells from blood, cultured in vitro. The receptor set was obtained from a human donor who had recovered from COVID-19.

In its sample, this clonotype ranks as large (0.1 to 1%). The chain combines TRBV7-2 with TRBJ1-3; 9 nucleotides align to TRBD1. CDR3 size: 16 residues. Germline V gene lookup returns CDR1 SGHTA and CDR2 FQGNSA. V lost 2 bases to trimming and J lost 3 bases; unmatched junction nucleotides: 5. For the CDR3, the DNA is TGTGCCAGCAGCTTATTGACAGGGGGTGGTGGAAACACCATATATTTT. Protein product: CASSLLTGGGGNTIYF.

The chain recombines TRBV30 with TRBJ2-5; the D is unclear. This CDR3 region has 13 residues. V lost 0 bases and J lost 4, with 9 bases in between. Germline loops: CDR1 GTSNPN, CDR2 SVGIG (reference sequence). This chain's CDR3 is CAWSVRLGETQYF. CDR3 bases: TGTGCCTGGAGTGTACGGCTGGGAGAGACCCAGTACTTC. Full variable domain (remainder filled in from reference TRBV30 and TRBJ2-5): SQTIHQWPATLVQPVGSPLSLECTVEGTSNPNLYWYRQAAGRGLQLLFYSVGIGQISSEVPQNLSASRPQDRQFILSSKKLLLSDSGFYLCAWSVRLGETQYFGPGTRLLVL.

This chain joins TRBV18 and TRBJ1-5; D remains ambiguous. The CDR3 is 15 amino acids. Germline CDR1 and CDR2: KGHSH and LQKENI. Trimming took off 3 bases at V and 2 bases at J, with 11 bases between the two ends. CDR3 sequence (DNA): TGTGCCAGCTCACCGGCGCGGGCTGGCAATCAGCCCCAGCATTTT. Protein: CASSPARAGNQPQHF. Full variable domain (outside the CDR3, taken from reference TRBV18 and TRBJ1-5): NAGVMQNPRHLVRRRGQEARLRCSPMKGHSHVYWYRQLPEEGLKFMVYLQKENIIDESGMPKERFSAEFPKEGPSILRIQQVVRGDSAAYFCASSPARAGNQPQHFGDGTRLSIL.

This chain connects TRBV11-2 to TRBJ2-7; D not certain. Germline V gives CDR1 SGHAT, CDR2 FQNNGV. V was clipped by 3 bases and J by 0 bases, with 6 bases between them. The CDR3 is 13 amino acids. This chain's CDR3 is CASSLGFSYEQYF. In nucleotides, the CDR3 is TGTGCCAGCAGCTTGGGGTTCTCCTACGAGCAGTACTTC.

This clonotype has just a few counts. The rearrangement links TRBV6-5 to TRBJ2-7; possibly TRBD1 for D (5 bases). V was trimmed by 2 bases and J by 5 bases, leaving 13 bases between them. The CDR3 length is 14 residues. Germline V lookup: CDR1 MNHEY, CDR2 SVGAGI. This CDR3 is CASSYRGQKHEQYF. DNA of the CDR3: TGTGCCAGCAGTTACAGGGGCCAGAAGCACGAGCAGTACTTC.

V is TRBV5-4 and J is TRBJ2-3; 7 nucleotides match TRBD1. V gave up 1 base and J gave up 5 bases; unmatched junction bases: 7. Germline V gene sequence: CDR1 SGHNT, CDR2 YYREEE (reference sequence). CDR3 size: 15 residues. CDR3 bases: TGTGCCAGCAGCTTGAGAAGGGCAGGGGGAGATACGCAGTATTTT. It is translated as CASSLRRAGGDTQYF.

The rearrangement links TRBV6-1 to TRBJ1-2; TRBD1 matches 7 bases. CDR3 length: 14 amino acids. Germline lookup yields CDR1 MNHNS and CDR2 SASEGT. J gave up 4 bases and V 2 bases, and 4 bases lay outside the gene matches. The CDR3 protein is CASSESAGGYGYTF. CDR3 DNA sequence: TGTGCCAGCAGTGAATCCGCAGGGGGCTATGGCTACACCTTC.

This chain joins TRBV7-2 and TRBJ1-6, with unresolved D. From germline, CDR1 is SGHTA and CDR2 FQGNSA. V was clipped by 5 bases and J by 2 bases, with 7 bases between them. The CDR3 extends over 14 amino acids. CDR3 DNA sequence: TGTGCCAGCAGCGTTGGGACCTATAATTCACCCCTCCACTTT. It translates to CASSVGTYNSPLHF.

As regards this clonotype: At one end the junction does not follow the germline gene, possibly because of a read error. The chain joins TRBV20-1 to TRBJ2-7; tentative D call: TRBD2 (7 bases). CDR3 size: 11 residues. In germline, CDR1 is DFQATT, CDR2 SNEGSKA (reference sequence). The CDR3 spells CSARGGGGVNF. CDR3 sequence (DNA): TGCAGTGCTAGAGGTGGCGGGGGCGTGAACTTC.

This clonotype was found once. The V and J genes are TRBV4-1 and TRBJ1-5; D is uncertain. CDR1 is MGHRA, CDR2 YSYEKL, per germline. This CDR3 has 13 residues. Trimming took off 4 bases at V and 3 bases at J, with 7 bases between the two ends. In nucleotides, the CDR3 is TGCGCCAGCAGCCCGGAGGCCAATCAGCCCCAGCATTTT. Translation: CASSPEANQPQHF.

The J gene is TRBJ2-5, the V gene TRBV24-1, with a weak D call TRBD2 (6 bases). Per germline, CDR1 KGHDR and CDR2 SFDVKD. The CDR3 sequence is 12 residues long. V was shortened by 6 bases and J by 4 bases, with 8 bases between the two germline ends. CDR3 in amino acids: CATSYGGETQYF. CDR3 nucleotides: TGTGCCACCAGTTACGGGGGAGAGACCCAGTACTTC.

CDR3 nucleotide sequence: TGTGCCAGCATCGGACAGGGAATGTCTAAACTGTTTTTT. Protein: CASIGQGMSKLFF. The chain uses TRBV6-1 and TRBJ1-4; 8 bases align to TRBD1. Unmatched junction bases numbered 9, after V lost 7 bases and J lost 11 bases. Germline CDR1 is MNHNS and CDR2 is SASEGT. The CDR3 has 13 residues.

The chain has TRBV28 and TRBJ1-3; D is unresolved. This CDR3 contains 14 residues. Germline V CDR1 and CDR2: MDHEN, SYDVKM. Trimming left V 8 bases short and J 0 bases short, with 11 bases between. CDR3 sequence reads: CASLAPSSGNTIYF. The CDR3 region has the DNA TGTGCCAGCCTGGCACCATCCTCTGGAAACACCATATATTTT.

This chain joins TRBV6-1 and TRBJ1-5, with 8 bases that match TRBD1. Germline-derived CDR1 and CDR2 are MNHNS and SASEGT. V was pared by 5 bases and J by 4 bases, with 4 bases of the junction left unmatched. The CDR3 runs to 14 residues. The chain's CDR3 is CASSLDRGNQPQHF. The CDR3 bases are TGTGCCAGCAGTCTAGACAGGGGAAATCAGCCCCAGCATTTT.

The chain has TRBV28 and TRBJ2-7; TRBD1 matches at 9 bases. CDR3 length equals 15 residues. V dropped 4 bases and J dropped 2; count of bases not matched to a gene: 6. Germline CDR1 MDHEN, CDR2 SYDVKM. CDR3 sequence: CASSSYRGRTYEQYF. Here the CDR3 DNA reads TGTGCCAGCAGTTCCTACAGGGGGCGGACCTACGAGCAGTACTTC.

V is TRBV20-1 and J is TRBJ1-2; 8 bases fit TRBD1. The CDR3 length is 16 residues. V dropped 3 bases and J dropped 0; count of bases not matched to a gene: 9. CDR1 is DFQATT, CDR2 SNEGSKA, per germline (reference sequence). The CDR3 coding sequence is TGCAGTGCTAGTTCTCAGGGGGCGTCGGCTAACTATGGCTACACCTTC. Translated: CSASSQGASANYGYTF.

The V gene is TRBV28, the J gene TRBJ1-2; possibly TRBD1 for D (5 bases). Germline CDR1 and CDR2: MDHEN and SYDVKM. V lost 11 bases and J lost 8, with 21 bases in between. The CDR3 contains 13 residues. CDR3 DNA: TGTGCCGCCCGGGACGGAGGAGTTATGGGCTACACCTTC. This encodes CAARDGGVMGYTF.

This clonotype was found once. The V call is TRBV25-1, the J call TRBJ2-7; 9 bases are shared with TRBD1. Germline CDR1 MGHDK, CDR2 SYGVNS. The V gene end was trimmed by 5 bases and the J gene end by 3 bases; junction bases not matched to a gene: 5. This CDR3 has 14 residues. The CDR3 here is CASSPGQGHYEQYF. The CDR3 DNA reads TGTGCCAGCAGTCCGGGACAGGGCCACTACGAGCAGTACTTC.

There are a few counts of this clonotype. This sequence joins TRBV19 and TRBJ2-7; TRBD2 agrees at 8 bases. Germline V gene sequence: CDR1 LNHDA, CDR2 SQIVND (reference sequence). This CDR3 has 13 residues. With 9 bases clipped from V and 3 bases from J, the junction kept 7 bases outside the gene matches. Here the CDR3 DNA reads TGTGCCAGGGGGACTAGTCCCCTCTACGAGCAGTACTTC. Translation: CARGTSPLYEQYF.

The V call is TRBV27, the J call TRBJ1-5; perhaps TRBD1 as D (5 bases). Germline loops: CDR1 MNHEY, CDR2 SMNVEV (reference sequence). V was clipped by 6 bases and J by 1 base, with 13 bases between them. The CDR3 consists of 15 residues. CDR3 DNA sequence: TGTGCCAGCAGGGGTGGGACTGTGAGCAATCAGCCCCAGCATTTT. It codes for CASRGGTVSNQPQHF.

The rearrangement uses TRBV6-2 or TRBV6-3 and TRBJ1-1, with a possible D match to TRBD1 (6 bases). V lost 6 bases and J 10 bases, leaving 15 bases between the germline ends. CDR1 MNHEY and CDR2 SVGEGT come from the germline V gene. The CDR3 covers 12 residues. The CDR3 loop is CASSKTGLVAFF. As DNA, the CDR3 is TGTGCCAGCAGCAAAACAGGGCTAGTAGCTTTCTTT.

The chain uses TRBV6-5 and TRBJ1-5, with 9 bases that match TRBD1. This CDR3 spans 18 amino acids. CDR1 and CDR2 from the germline V gene are MNHEY and SVGAGI. V was clipped by 0 bases and J by 3 bases; unmatched bases: 9. Here the CDR3 reads CASSYSGWTGVDNQPQHF. As DNA, the CDR3 is TGTGCCAGCAGTTACTCGGGTTGGACAGGGGTTGACAATCAGCCCCAGCATTTT.

V usage is TRBV24-1 and J usage is TRBJ2-3; weak D call: TRBD2 (6 bases). CDR1 is KGHDR and CDR2 is SFDVKD in the germline V gene. The CDR3 extends over 15 amino acids. Trimming removed 10 bases at V and 3 bases at J, with 19 bases between. The CDR3 here is CATSYPGVETDTQYF. The CDR3 DNA sequence: TGTGCCACAAGCTACCCGGGAGTCGAGACAGATACGCAGTATTTT.

V and J are TRBV5-1 and TRBJ1-1; maybe TRBD1 (6 bases). The CDR3 has 16 amino acids. Trimming stripped 5 bases from V and 3 bases from J, with 20 bases between. Germline-derived CDR1 and CDR2 are SGHRS and YFSETQ. CDR3 loop: CASSYGQQQFDTEAFF. The DNA of the CDR3 is TGCGCCAGCAGTTATGGACAGCAGCAATTTGACACTGAAGCTTTCTTT. Drawing the rest from reference TRBV5-1 and TRBJ1-1, the complete variable domain is KAGVTQTPRYLIKTRGQQVTLSCSPISGHRSVSWYQQTPGQGLQFLFEYFSETQRNKGNFPGRFSGRQFSNSRSEMNVSTLELGDSALYLCASSYGQQQFDTEAFFGQGTRLTVV.

The V call is TRBV20-1, the J call TRBJ2-3, with 14 bases aligning to TRBD2. The CDR3 length is 16 residues. Germline V gene lookup returns CDR1 DFQATT and CDR2 SNEGSKA (reference sequence). After removal of 5 bases from V and 0 bases from J, the junction contained 4 bases not matched to a gene. CDR3 sequence: CSAPTSGRASTDTQYF. DNA for the CDR3: TGCAGTGCTCCGACTAGCGGGAGGGCTAGCACAGATACGCAGTATTTT.

The V and J genes are TRBV18 and TRBJ2-7; 8 bases line up with TRBD2. CDR1 and CDR2 from the germline V gene are KGHSH and LQKENI. V shed 6 bases, J shed 0 bases, and the junction held 4 bases outside the gene matches. There are 14 residues in the CDR3. CDR3 nucleotide sequence: TGTGCCAGCTCCCCCAGCGGGAGCTCCTACGAGCAGTACTTC. Its translation is CASSPSGSSYEQYF.

This sequence joins TRBV27 and TRBJ1-6, with TRBD1 matching 8 bases. The CDR3 consists of 17 residues. With 3 bases clipped from V and 8 bases from J, the junction kept 12 bases outside the gene matches. Germline assignment: CDR1 MNHEY and CDR2 SMNVEV (reference sequence). The CDR3 region is CASSLRQGASKDSPLHF. CDR3 coding DNA: TGTGCCAGCAGTTTGAGGCAGGGGGCTTCCAAAGATTCACCCCTCCACTTT.

The chain recombines TRBV10-3 with TRBJ2-7, with 7 bases that match TRBD1. CDR3 length: 14 residues. V shed 7 bases, J shed 2 bases, and the junction held 8 bases outside the gene matches. Germline CDR1 is ENHRY and CDR2 is SYGVKD. CDR3: CAITPRGKPYEQYF. The CDR3 DNA is TGTGCCATCACCCCCAGGGGGAAACCCTACGAGCAGTACTTC.